This TCR beta chain appears in the sequencing data of a study of blood T cell repertoires in COVID-19. Turning to the study itself: Donors in the United States, Italy and Spain gave samples during acute or convalescent COVID-19. T cells, B-cell-depleted T cells, or PBMCs provided the cDNA or gDNA that served as material.

CDR3 length: 17 residues. Germline V CDR1 and CDR2: MNHEY, SVGEGT. V gave up 4 bases and J gave up 1 base, with 18 bases separating them. Some clones are missing from TCRdb's copy, which holds only in-frame ones; the method was immunoSEQ multiplex PCR. Among 180,000 or so clones listed, about 86% were seen once. Sequenced sample: peripheral blood. This chain connects TRBV6-2 or TRBV6-3 to TRBJ2-3; D uncertain. This clonotype was sampled from a human donor with acute or convalescent COVID-19. The donor label of this sample is uncertain. The DNA of the CDR3 is TGTGCCAGCAGTTTTCCCCAAGACTTGGTGGGCACAGATACGCAGTATTTT. This sequence encodes CASSFPQDLVGTDTQYF.